The T cell receptor (beta chain) described here comes from a study of shared clonotypes between healthy human individuals. As for the study in general: Researchers assigned three CD4 naive, three CD4 memory, two CD8 naive and one CD8 memory plate to each donor. The study, taken as a whole, reports: The naive CD4 repertoires of several donors were compared, and about 5% of clonotypes were shared. It was only blood that was sampled, and tissue repertoires likely differ.

As originally analysed: Sequence data from immunoSEQ were junction-only and lacked quality scores; consequently, filtering differed. Sequenced by immunoSEQ multiplex PCR; TCRdb stores in-frame clones only, minus some. D and trimming come from the DNA, and the V and J calls and clone size come from that table. The data hold about 2.1 million clones, with just over 90% observed a single time. V was cut by 2 bases and J by 0 bases, with 8 bases left in between. In germline, CDR1 is MNHNS, CDR2 SASEGT. The CDR3 sequence is 15 residues long. CD45RO-negative cells were positively selected for CCR7, leaving out terminally differentiated effector memory CD45RA+ cells. The table lists this clone with a count of one. Its antigen remains unidentified. The sample has other DNA sequences that encode this CDR3 too.

This sequence originates from a young man in good health. Some clones in this sample may be carry-over from other donors' samples. The genes are TRBV6-1 and TRBJ2-4; either TRBD1 or TRBD2 may supply D (5 bases each). The sample comprised naive CD8+ T cells from PBMCs. In DNA, the CDR3 is TGTGCCAGCAGTGAATCAGGGAGAGCCAAAAACATTCAGTACTTC. It translates to CASSESGRAKNIQYF.